Each of the 25 T cell receptor beta chains below was sequenced from the same sample in a study of cytomegalovirus exposure and HLA in healthy donors. Primers included in the PCR were 60 Vbeta and 13 Jbeta primers. Only in-frame clones appear in the TCRdb table, and some are missing; sequencing was by immunoSEQ multiplex PCR. The profile covers 70,000 to 85,000 clones, with 70% to 80% appearing a single time and over 7.5% taken by the ten largest. Sequencing input: PBMCs. The receptors shown here come from a man aged 40-50 years in good health and CMV-seropositive.

The rearrangement uses TRBV2 and TRBJ2-2, with unresolved D. Per the germline V gene, CDR1 is SNHLY and CDR2 is FYNNEI. The V and J ends lost 2 bases and 6 bases respectively, with 7 bases between them. This CDR3 has 13 residues. This chain's CDR3 is CASSEPGPGELFF. The CDR3 region has the DNA TGTGCCAGCAGTGAACCGGGTCCCGGGGAGCTGTTTTTT.

The V call is TRBV28, the J call TRBJ2-7; perhaps TRBD2 as D (6 bases). Germline V gene sequence: CDR1 MDHEN, CDR2 SYDVKM. The CDR3 has 11 residues. Trimming stripped 8 bases from V and 11 bases from J, with 16 bases between. The CDR3 nucleotides are TGTGCCAGCGCACGGCGGGACGTGGAGTACTTC. Protein: CASARRDVEYF.

J is TRBJ1-4 and V is TRBV27; 9 positions match TRBD1. CDR1 MNHEY and CDR2 SMNVEV come from the germline V gene (reference sequence). After removal of 3 bases from V and 5 bases from J, the junction contained 4 bases not matched to a gene. The CDR3 has 15 residues. The CDR3 protein is CASSFLTGGNEKLFF. The CDR3 DNA follows: TGTGCCAGCAGTTTTCTGACAGGGGGAAATGAAAAACTGTTTTTT.

The chain couples TRBV23-1 to TRBJ2-7; maybe TRBD2 (5 bases). TRBV23-1 falls under the ORF class, with uncertain function. Trimming left V 2 bases short and J 5 bases short, with 19 bases between. This CDR3 has 16 residues. In DNA, the CDR3 is TGCGCCAGCAGTCAACGGGCGGAGGACGTTCCCGACGAGCAGTACTTC. This gives the protein CASSQRAEDVPDEQYF.

The rearrangement joins TRBV29-1 to TRBJ1-1; no reliable D call. This CDR3 comprises 14 residues. Germline V lookup: CDR1 SQVTM, CDR2 ANQGSEA. The V end was cut by 3 bases, the J end by 1 base, with 12 bases between. CDR3 sequence reads: CSVEPPRSNTEAFF. CDR3 DNA: TGCAGCGTTGAGCCCCCGCGGTCGAACACTGAAGCTTTCTTT.

The V call is TRBV6-6, the J call TRBJ1-2; 7 nucleotides align to TRBD1. The CDR3 has 13 amino acids. The germline V gene has CDR1 MNHNY and CDR2 SVGAGI (reference sequence). With V trimmed by 4 bases and J by 9 bases, 8 bases remained unmatched. The CDR3 coding sequence is TGTGCCAGCAGTTTTACAGGGGCGCCCCGCTACACCTTC. As protein: CASSFTGAPRYTF.

The chain is built from TRBV30 and TRBJ2-3; TRBD1 is a possible D gene (6 bases). Germline V gives CDR1 GTSNPN, CDR2 SVGIG (reference sequence). There are 13 residues in the CDR3. The V gene lost 4 bases and the J gene lost 3 bases, with 11 bases spanning the gap. This chain's CDR3 is CAWKQGATDTQYF. CDR3 sequence (DNA): TGTGCCTGGAAACAGGGAGCGACAGATACGCAGTATTTT.

V is TRBV4-1 and J is TRBJ1-5; 10 nucleotides match TRBD1. This CDR3 is 15 amino acids long. The J segment lost 6 bases and the V segment lost 4 bases, leaving 6 bases of the junction unmatched. Germline values: CDR1 MGHRA, CDR2 YSYEKL. The CDR3 DNA follows: TGCGCCAGCAGCCGGACAGGGGGGGAGGGTCAGCCCCAGCATTTT. This sequence encodes CASSRTGGEGQPQHF.

The V gene is TRBV27, the J gene TRBJ1-2; TRBD1 might be the D (5 bases). The CDR3 consists of 14 residues. The germline V gene has CDR1 MNHEY and CDR2 SMNVEV (reference sequence). Trimming left V 7 bases short and J 8 bases short, with 20 bases between. The chain's CDR3 is CASTPRGAWGGYTF. The CDR3 coding sequence is TGTGCCAGCACTCCTCGCGGGGCCTGGGGAGGCTACACCTTC.

The chain employs TRBV6-5 and TRBJ1-2; 7 nucleotides agree with TRBD1. The length of the CDR3 is 15 residues. Germline CDR1 reads MNHEY; CDR2 reads SVGAGI. J gave up 6 bases and V 3 bases, and 10 bases lay outside the gene matches. CDR3 protein: CASSYRRQGSHGYTF. In DNA form, the CDR3 reads TGTGCCAGCAGTTATAGGCGACAGGGTAGCCATGGCTACACCTTC.

This clone was counted a few times. The chain employs TRBV11-1 and TRBJ2-1; 12 bases are a match to TRBD2. CDR1 and CDR2 (germline): SGHAT, FQDESV (reference sequence). The J segment lost 5 bases and the V segment lost 4 bases, leaving 6 bases of the junction unmatched. The CDR3 consists of 16 residues. CDR3 sequence reads: CASSSSGGVWNNEQFF. The CDR3 nucleotides are TGTGCCAGCAGCTCTAGCGGGGGGGTTTGGAACAATGAGCAGTTCTTC.

The chain carries TRBV7-2 and TRBJ1-5; possible D gene TRBD1, 6 bases. This CDR3 is built from 14 residues. CDR1 is SGHTA, CDR2 FQGNSA, per germline. Trimming stripped 5 bases from V and 5 bases from J, with 13 bases between. The CDR3 sequence is CASSGRGADQPQHF. The CDR3 coding sequence is TGTGCCAGCAGCGGGCGGGGGGCGGATCAGCCCCAGCATTTT.

This chain links TRBV6-1 with TRBJ2-1, with D possibly matching TRBD2 (6 bases). There are 11 residues in the CDR3. CDR1 MNHNS and CDR2 SASEGT come from the germline V gene. CDR3 amino acids: CVTAAGREQFF. DNA of the CDR3: TGTGTAACGGCAGCGGGCCGAGAGCAGTTCTTC.

J is TRBJ1-1 and V is TRBV5-4, with a tentative D call TRBD1 (5 bases). The CDR3 totals 14 residues. Germline loops: CDR1 SGHNT, CDR2 YYREEE (reference sequence). Between the trimmed V and J ends, which lost 3 bases and 1 base, there was a span of 10 bases. The DNA for the CDR3 is TGTGCCAGCAGCTGGTATCAGGGGAACACTGAAGCTTTCTTT. The encoded protein is CASSWYQGNTEAFF.

This chain connects TRBV28 to TRBJ2-7; 9 bases map to TRBD1. The J segment lost 2 bases and the V segment lost 4 bases, leaving 9 bases of the junction unmatched. The germline gives CDR1 MDHEN, CDR2 SYDVKM. This CDR3 spans 16 amino acids. DNA for the CDR3: TGTGCCAGCAGTTCCCCTCTGGGACAGGGAACCTACGAGCAGTACTTC. Its protein product is CASSSPLGQGTYEQYF.

The CDR3 nucleotides read TGTGCCAGCAGCCGGGTCAGGGGAATGGGCAATGAGCAGTTCTTC. Translated: CASSRVRGMGNEQFF. V usage is TRBV5-5 and J usage is TRBJ2-1; the D gene is possibly TRBD1 (6 bases). The CDR3 runs to 15 residues. CDR1 and CDR2 (germline): SGHKS, YYEKEE (reference sequence). Trimming took 4 bases from V and 6 from J, leaving 17 bases between them.

The gene calls are TRBV18 and TRBJ2-7; D unclear. Trimming cost V 4 bases and J 2 bases, with 6 bases left between them. CDR1 KGHSH and CDR2 LQKENI come from the germline V gene. This CDR3 comprises 12 residues. The CDR3 here is CASSLVPYEQYF. CDR3 nucleotides: TGTGCCAGCTCACTCGTCCCCTACGAGCAGTACTTC.

The chain combines TRBV27 with TRBJ2-7, with D hard to call. In germline, CDR1 is MNHEY, CDR2 SMNVEV (reference sequence). V was shortened by 5 bases and J by 2 bases, with 10 bases between the two germline ends. The CDR3 loop spans 13 amino acids. DNA for the CDR3: TGTGCCAGCAGTCCCCGTCCCGCCTACGAGCAGTACTTC. Its translation: CASSPRPAYEQYF.

This sequence joins TRBV6-5 and TRBJ2-3; 10 bases agree with TRBD2. This CDR3 region has 15 residues. CDR1 and CDR2 (germline): MNHEY, SVGAGI. V lost 5 bases and J lost 4; bases outside the gene matches: 6. This CDR3 is CASSVTSGEADTQYF. Here the CDR3 DNA reads TGTGCCAGCAGTGTAACTAGCGGGGAAGCAGATACGCAGTATTTT.

This sequence joins TRBV6-1 and TRBJ1-6; TRBD1 matches at 8 bases. The CDR3 runs to 13 residues. CDR1 is MNHNS, CDR2 SASEGT, per germline. V lost 6 bases, J lost 8 bases, and 3 bases stayed unmatched. In DNA form, the CDR3 reads TGTGCCAGCAGGACAGGGGTGGATTCACCCCTCCACTTT. It yields the protein CASRTGVDSPLHF.

J is TRBJ1-2 and V is TRBV28; perhaps TRBD1 as D (5 bases). The CDR3 extends over 12 amino acids. CDR1 MDHEN and CDR2 SYDVKM come from the germline V gene. V was shortened by 2 bases and J by 7 bases, with 8 bases between the two germline ends. CDR3 protein: CASSLPGIGYTF. The CDR3 DNA follows: TGTGCCAGCAGTTTACCAGGGATTGGCTACACCTTC.

This chain links TRBV7-2 with TRBJ2-5; D perhaps matches TRBD1 (6 bases). V shed 1 base and J shed 11 bases, with 20 bases lying between them. Germline V gene sequence: CDR1 SGHTA, CDR2 FQGNSA. This CDR3 is 15 amino acids long. The CDR3 DNA sequence: TGTGCCAGCAGCTTAGGGACTGGGGCTGCAGGGGAGCAGTACTTC. Protein sequence: CASSLGTGAAGEQYF.

This clone has only one observation. The V call is TRBV11-2, the J call TRBJ2-5, with D perhaps matching TRBD2 (6 bases). This CDR3 has 15 amino acids. Germline assignment: CDR1 SGHAT and CDR2 FQNNGV. Trimming removed 5 bases from V and 2 bases from J, with 15 bases in between. The CDR3 reads CASSPMEGLQETQYF. CDR3 nucleotide sequence: TGTGCCAGCAGCCCCATGGAGGGTTTGCAAGAGACCCAGTACTTC. Together with reference TRBV11-2 and TRBJ2-5, the CDR3 gives the full variable domain: EAGVAQSPRYKIIEKRQSVAFWCNPISGHATLYWYQQILGQGPKLLIQFQNNGVVDDSQLPKDRFSAERLKGVDSTLKIQPAKLEDSAVYLCASSPMEGLQETQYFGPGTRLLVL.

The chain is built from TRBV19 and TRBJ2-5, with 12 bases that match TRBD2. The CDR3 is 17 residues long. V gave up 4 bases and J gave up 0 bases; unmatched junction bases: 6. Germline CDR1 reads LNHDA; CDR2 reads SQIVND (reference sequence). Here the CDR3 DNA reads TGTGCCAGTAGTAGGGGGCGACTAGCGGGGGACCAAGAGACCCAGTACTTC. The encoded protein is CASSRGRLAGDQETQYF.

The chain carries TRBV11-2 and TRBJ1-2; unclear D gene. This CDR3 has 14 amino acids. V was clipped by 5 bases and J by 4 bases, with 14 bases between them. Germline values: CDR1 SGHAT, CDR2 FQNNGV. The CDR3 sequence: CASSLGMQAYGYTF. DNA for the CDR3: TGTGCCAGCAGCCTCGGGATGCAGGCCTATGGCTACACCTTC.